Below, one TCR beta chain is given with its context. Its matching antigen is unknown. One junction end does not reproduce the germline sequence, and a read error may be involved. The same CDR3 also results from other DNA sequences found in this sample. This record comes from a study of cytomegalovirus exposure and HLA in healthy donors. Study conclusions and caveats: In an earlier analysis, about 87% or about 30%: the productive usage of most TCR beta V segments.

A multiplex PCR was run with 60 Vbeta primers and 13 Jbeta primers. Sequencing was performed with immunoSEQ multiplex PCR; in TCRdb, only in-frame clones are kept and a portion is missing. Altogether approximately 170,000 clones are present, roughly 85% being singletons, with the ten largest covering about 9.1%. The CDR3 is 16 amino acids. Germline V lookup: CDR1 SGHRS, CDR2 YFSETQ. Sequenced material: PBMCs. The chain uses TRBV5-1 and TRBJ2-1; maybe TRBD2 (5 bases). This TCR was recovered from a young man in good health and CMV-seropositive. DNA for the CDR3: TGCGCTAGCAGCCTGGATGGACTCGCGGGCCCCATTGAGCAGTTCTTC. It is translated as CASSLDGLAGPIEQFF.